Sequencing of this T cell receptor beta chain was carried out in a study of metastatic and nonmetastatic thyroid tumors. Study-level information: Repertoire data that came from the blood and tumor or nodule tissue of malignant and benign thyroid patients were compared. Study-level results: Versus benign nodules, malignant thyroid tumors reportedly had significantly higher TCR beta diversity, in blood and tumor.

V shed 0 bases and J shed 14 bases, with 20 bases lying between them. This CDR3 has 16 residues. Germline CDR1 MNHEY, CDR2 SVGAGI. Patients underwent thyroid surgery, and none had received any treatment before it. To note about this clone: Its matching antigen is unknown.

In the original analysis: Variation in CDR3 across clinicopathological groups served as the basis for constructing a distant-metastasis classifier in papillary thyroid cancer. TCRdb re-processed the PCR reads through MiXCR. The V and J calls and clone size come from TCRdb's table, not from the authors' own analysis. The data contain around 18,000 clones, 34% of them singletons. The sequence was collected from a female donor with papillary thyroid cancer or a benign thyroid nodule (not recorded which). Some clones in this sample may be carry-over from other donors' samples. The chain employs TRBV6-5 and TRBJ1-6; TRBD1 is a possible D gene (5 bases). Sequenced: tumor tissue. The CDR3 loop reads CASSYSTNRNNSTLHF. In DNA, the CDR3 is TGTGCCAGCAGTTACTCGACGAACAGGAATAATTCTACCCTCCACTTT.